These T cell receptor beta chains were read from a single sample in a study of blood T cells in healthy people across ages. TCRdb passed the 5' RACE reads through MiXCR, listing each CDR3 protein once. The data show a few hundred thousand distinct CDR3 sequences, 27% seen once. The data also belong to a second study, concerning T cells of mothers and their children.

Sequencing input: blood. The receptors here all came from a boy aged 2 to 10 in good health. Each CDR3 is given with its conserved first and last residue. D genes are given only for firm matches. Some rows have no size entry. The others give once, few or many, or a class for an expanded clone.

>TRBV10-3|NA|TRBJ2-2|TRBD1
CAISGQPGQGWTGELFF
TGTGCCATCAGTGGACAACCGGGACAGGGATGGACCGGGGAGCTGTTTTTT
>TRBV10-3|NA|TRBJ2-1|NA
CAISESMGDEQFF
TGTGCCATCAGTGAGTCGATGGGGGATGAGCAGTTCTTC
>TRBV6-2/TRBV6-3|NA|TRBJ2-1|TRBD2
CASSLLAGVYSEQFF
TGTGCCAGCAGTTTACTGGCGGGGGTGTACAGTGAGCAGTTCTTC
>TRBV6-1|many|TRBJ2-3|NA
CASSEHKDTQYF
TGTGCCAGCAGTGAGCACAAAGATACGCAGTATTTT
>TRBV27|few|TRBJ1-4|NA
CATKHIGDEKLFF
TGTGCCACCAAACATATTGGCGACGAAAAACTGTTTTTT
>TRBV12-3/TRBV12-4|NA|TRBJ1-1|TRBD1
CASSLSGGARNTEAFF
TGTGCCAGCAGTTTATCAGGGGGAGCGAGGAACACTGAAGCTTTCTTT
>TRBV12-3/TRBV12-4|NA|TRBJ2-1|TRBD2
CASTLGLAGLNEQFF
TGTGCCAGCACCCTGGGACTAGCGGGGCTCAATGAGCAGTTCTTC
>TRBV6-1|few|TRBJ2-4|NA
CASSVGRVVAKNIQYF
TGTGCCAGCAGTGTGGGACGGGTGGTAGCCAAAAACATTCAGTACTTC
>TRBV9|NA|TRBJ2-2|NA
CASSVDGSTGELFF
TGTGCCAGCAGCGTAGATGGGAGTACCGGGGAGCTGTTTTTT
>TRBV9|few|TRBJ1-4|NA
CASSAERGTTNEKLFF
TGTGCCAGCAGCGCTGAAAGAGGGACAACTAATGAAAAACTGTTTTTT
>TRBV20-1|NA|TRBJ1-2|NA
CSAEVRMGNYGYTF
TGCAGTGCCGAAGTCCGGATGGGGAACTATGGCTACACCTTC
>TRBV4-1|NA|TRBJ1-4|NA
CASSPIESTNEKLFF
TGCGCCAGCAGCCCAATTGAGTCAACTAATGAAAAACTGTTTTTT
>TRBV7-9|NA|TRBJ2-5|NA
CASLPVGRETQYF
TGTGCCAGCCTCCCCGTGGGTCGGGAGACCCAGTACTTC
>TRBV9|once|TRBJ2-3|TRBD2
CASSKGGGVADAQYF
TGTGCCAGCAGCAAAGGCGGGGGGGTCGCAGATGCGCAGTATTTT
>TRBV7-8|NA|TRBJ1-1|NA
CASSLGWGRTEPFF
TGTGCCAGCAGCTTAGGTTGGGGGCGCACTGAACCTTTCTTT
>TRBV15|few|TRBJ2-7|TRBD2
CATSRASGNYEQYF
TGTGCCACCAGCAGAGCTAGCGGGAACTACGAGCAGTACTTC
>TRBV3-1|NA|TRBJ2-1|NA
CASSQDASGGGYNEQFF
TGTGCCAGCAGCCAAGATGCCTCAGGGGGGGGTTACAATGAGCAGTTCTTC
>TRBV12-3/TRBV12-4|few|TRBJ2-5|TRBD2
CASSPTSGDQETQYF
TGTGCCAGCAGCCCGACTAGCGGAGATCAAGAGACCCAGTACTTC
>TRBV5-4|many|TRBJ2-5|TRBD1
CASSKDRGETQYF
TGTGCCAGCAGCAAAGACAGGGGGGAGACCCAGTACTTC
>TRBV7-9|few|TRBJ2-5|TRBD2
CASSFVLAVQETQYF
TGTGCCAGCAGCTTTGTACTAGCGGTTCAAGAGACCCAGTACTTC
>TRBV6-1|NA|TRBJ2-2|TRBD2
CASSGLAPNTGELFF
TGTGCCAGCAGCGGACTAGCACCGAACACCGGGGAGCTGTTTTTT
>TRBV7-9|few|TRBJ2-7|NA
CASRSDGGEQYF
TGTGCCAGCAGATCCGACGGCGGCGAGCAGTACTTC
>TRBV9|many|TRBJ2-6|NA
CASSAGANVLTF
TGTGCCAGCAGCGCCGGGGCCAACGTCCTGACTTTC
>TRBV12-3/TRBV12-4|NA|TRBJ2-7|TRBD2
CASSFRGTSGNEQYF
TGTGCCAGCAGTTTTCGAGGGACTAGCGGGAACGAGCAGTACTTC
>TRBV5-1|NA|TRBJ2-7|TRBD1
CASSLVTGGRNQYEQYF
TGCGCCAGCAGCTTGGTTACAGGGGGCCGGAATCAATACGAGCAGTACTTC
>TRBV28|few|TRBJ2-1|TRBD2
CASSLNLGLAAYNEQFF
TGTGCCAGCAGTCTGAACCTGGGACTAGCGGCATACAATGAGCAGTTCTTC
>TRBV12-3/TRBV12-4|few|TRBJ2-7|NA
CASAADSWSSYEQYF
TGTGCCAGCGCCGCGGACAGCTGGAGCTCCTACGAGCAGTACTTC
>TRBV5-1|few|TRBJ1-5|NA
CASSLAPGLQPQHF
TGCGCCAGCAGCTTGGCCCCAGGGTTGCAGCCCCAGCATTTT
>TRBV4-3|few|TRBJ2-3|NA
CASSPTGRETDTQYF
TGCGCCAGCAGCCCGACAGGGAGGGAAACAGATACGCAGTATTTT
>TRBV28|NA|TRBJ2-1|TRBD1
CASSSKQGAANEQFF
TGTGCCAGCAGCAGTAAACAGGGGGCGGCCAATGAGCAGTTCTTC
>TRBV7-2|NA|TRBJ2-1|NA
CASSWRGGAGDNEQFF
TGTGCCAGCAGCTGGAGGGGTGGGGCTGGGGACAATGAGCAGTTCTTC
>TRBV12-3/TRBV12-4|NA|TRBJ1-2|NA
CASSLEGVVDYTF
TGTGCCAGCAGTTTGGAGGGGGTAGTCGACTACACCTTC
>TRBV6-1|few|TRBJ2-1|NA
CASSPQGPSYNEQFF
TGTGCCAGCAGCCCACAGGGTCCCAGCTACAATGAGCAGTTCTTC
>TRBV4-3|NA|TRBJ2-5|NA
CASSQGKGPDGETQYF
TGCGCCAGCAGCCAAGGGAAGGGGCCAGATGGAGAGACCCAGTACTTC
>TRBV6-1|once|TRBJ1-2|NA
CASSDTARTGGYTF
TGTGCCAGCAGTGATACGGCAAGGACGGGAGGCTACACCTTC
>TRBV7-2|once|TRBJ1-1|TRBD1
CASSIQGAEAFF
TGTGCCAGCAGCATCCAGGGGGCTGAAGCTTTCTTT
>TRBV5-1|few|TRBJ1-1|NA
CASSLGRETLGAFF
TGCGCCAGCAGCTTGGGACGCGAAACCCTTGGAGCTTTCTTT
>TRBV7-9|few|TRBJ2-7|TRBD1
CASSSRDRGPYEQYF
TGTGCCAGCAGCTCCCGGGACAGGGGCCCCTACGAGCAGTACTTC
>TRBV20-1|few|TRBJ1-1|NA
CSAPIDTENTEAFF
TGCAGTGCCCCTATAGACACGGAGAACACTGAAGCTTTCTTT
>TRBV20-1|NA|TRBJ2-7|NA
CSARDPGGPLSYEQYF
TGCAGTGCTAGAGACCCCGGGGGCCCGCTCTCCTACGAGCAGTACTTC
>TRBV20-1|NA|TRBJ2-1|TRBD1
CSAKGTGGGNEQFF
TGCAGTGCGAAAGGGACAGGGGGGGGCAATGAGCAGTTCTTC
>TRBV12-3/TRBV12-4|NA|TRBJ2-7|TRBD1
CASSIRQGAYEQYF
TGTGCCAGCAGTATTCGACAGGGGGCGTACGAGCAGTACTTC
>TRBV9|NA|TRBJ2-1|TRBD1
CTSSVGTGDNEQFF
TGTACCAGCAGCGTAGGGACAGGGGACAATGAGCAGTTCTTC
>TRBV9|few|TRBJ2-1|NA
CASSVEVVGVSEQFF
TGTGCCAGCAGCGTAGAGGTAGTTGGGGTTAGTGAGCAGTTCTTC
>TRBV7-9|NA|TRBJ2-7|TRBD2
CATASGLASEQYF
TGTGCCACTGCCTCGGGACTAGCGAGCGAGCAGTACTTC
>TRBV29-1|NA|TRBJ2-7|NA
CSGWTRQNEQYF
TGCAGCGGGTGGACCCGACAGAACGAGCAGTACTTC
>TRBV19|NA|TRBJ2-7|NA
CASSPPGMAGEQYF
TGTGCCAGTAGTCCTCCGGGGATGGCTGGAGAGCAGTACTTC
>TRBV3-1|NA|TRBJ2-7|NA
CASSQEGGLYSYEQYF
TGTGCCAGCAGCCAAGAAGGGGGGCTGTACTCCTACGAGCAGTACTTC
>TRBV10-3|few|TRBJ2-2|NA
CAISGGDMNTGELFF
TGTGCCATCAGTGGAGGGGACATGAACACCGGGGAGCTGTTTTTT
>TRBV20-1|NA|TRBJ2-1|NA
CSARQGRGFGVEFF
TGCAGTGCTAGACAAGGAAGAGGGTTTGGGGTCGAGTTCTTC
>TRBV7-9|NA|TRBJ2-7|NA
CASSLFDEQYF
TGTGCCAGCAGCTTATTCGACGAGCAGTACTTC
>TRBV5-1|few|TRBJ2-7|TRBD1
CASSLTGSAGLEQYF
TGCGCCAGCAGCCTGACAGGGTCGGCGGGTCTCGAGCAGTACTTC
>TRBV7-9|few|TRBJ1-4|NA
CASSLDGNREKLFF
TGTGCCAGCAGCTTAGATGGGAATCGGGAAAAACTGTTTTTT
>TRBV20-1|many|TRBJ2-5|TRBD2
CSAPSGGPETQYF
TGCAGTGCCCCCAGCGGGGGGCCGGAGACCCAGTACTTC
>TRBV6-2/TRBV6-3|NA|TRBJ2-2|NA
CASSLAFGELFF
TGTGCCAGCAGTTTAGCATTTGGGGAGCTGTTTTTT
>TRBV12-3/TRBV12-4|NA|TRBJ1-1|NA
CASSPDGPEAFF
TGTGCCAGCAGTCCGGATGGCCCTGAAGCTTTCTTT